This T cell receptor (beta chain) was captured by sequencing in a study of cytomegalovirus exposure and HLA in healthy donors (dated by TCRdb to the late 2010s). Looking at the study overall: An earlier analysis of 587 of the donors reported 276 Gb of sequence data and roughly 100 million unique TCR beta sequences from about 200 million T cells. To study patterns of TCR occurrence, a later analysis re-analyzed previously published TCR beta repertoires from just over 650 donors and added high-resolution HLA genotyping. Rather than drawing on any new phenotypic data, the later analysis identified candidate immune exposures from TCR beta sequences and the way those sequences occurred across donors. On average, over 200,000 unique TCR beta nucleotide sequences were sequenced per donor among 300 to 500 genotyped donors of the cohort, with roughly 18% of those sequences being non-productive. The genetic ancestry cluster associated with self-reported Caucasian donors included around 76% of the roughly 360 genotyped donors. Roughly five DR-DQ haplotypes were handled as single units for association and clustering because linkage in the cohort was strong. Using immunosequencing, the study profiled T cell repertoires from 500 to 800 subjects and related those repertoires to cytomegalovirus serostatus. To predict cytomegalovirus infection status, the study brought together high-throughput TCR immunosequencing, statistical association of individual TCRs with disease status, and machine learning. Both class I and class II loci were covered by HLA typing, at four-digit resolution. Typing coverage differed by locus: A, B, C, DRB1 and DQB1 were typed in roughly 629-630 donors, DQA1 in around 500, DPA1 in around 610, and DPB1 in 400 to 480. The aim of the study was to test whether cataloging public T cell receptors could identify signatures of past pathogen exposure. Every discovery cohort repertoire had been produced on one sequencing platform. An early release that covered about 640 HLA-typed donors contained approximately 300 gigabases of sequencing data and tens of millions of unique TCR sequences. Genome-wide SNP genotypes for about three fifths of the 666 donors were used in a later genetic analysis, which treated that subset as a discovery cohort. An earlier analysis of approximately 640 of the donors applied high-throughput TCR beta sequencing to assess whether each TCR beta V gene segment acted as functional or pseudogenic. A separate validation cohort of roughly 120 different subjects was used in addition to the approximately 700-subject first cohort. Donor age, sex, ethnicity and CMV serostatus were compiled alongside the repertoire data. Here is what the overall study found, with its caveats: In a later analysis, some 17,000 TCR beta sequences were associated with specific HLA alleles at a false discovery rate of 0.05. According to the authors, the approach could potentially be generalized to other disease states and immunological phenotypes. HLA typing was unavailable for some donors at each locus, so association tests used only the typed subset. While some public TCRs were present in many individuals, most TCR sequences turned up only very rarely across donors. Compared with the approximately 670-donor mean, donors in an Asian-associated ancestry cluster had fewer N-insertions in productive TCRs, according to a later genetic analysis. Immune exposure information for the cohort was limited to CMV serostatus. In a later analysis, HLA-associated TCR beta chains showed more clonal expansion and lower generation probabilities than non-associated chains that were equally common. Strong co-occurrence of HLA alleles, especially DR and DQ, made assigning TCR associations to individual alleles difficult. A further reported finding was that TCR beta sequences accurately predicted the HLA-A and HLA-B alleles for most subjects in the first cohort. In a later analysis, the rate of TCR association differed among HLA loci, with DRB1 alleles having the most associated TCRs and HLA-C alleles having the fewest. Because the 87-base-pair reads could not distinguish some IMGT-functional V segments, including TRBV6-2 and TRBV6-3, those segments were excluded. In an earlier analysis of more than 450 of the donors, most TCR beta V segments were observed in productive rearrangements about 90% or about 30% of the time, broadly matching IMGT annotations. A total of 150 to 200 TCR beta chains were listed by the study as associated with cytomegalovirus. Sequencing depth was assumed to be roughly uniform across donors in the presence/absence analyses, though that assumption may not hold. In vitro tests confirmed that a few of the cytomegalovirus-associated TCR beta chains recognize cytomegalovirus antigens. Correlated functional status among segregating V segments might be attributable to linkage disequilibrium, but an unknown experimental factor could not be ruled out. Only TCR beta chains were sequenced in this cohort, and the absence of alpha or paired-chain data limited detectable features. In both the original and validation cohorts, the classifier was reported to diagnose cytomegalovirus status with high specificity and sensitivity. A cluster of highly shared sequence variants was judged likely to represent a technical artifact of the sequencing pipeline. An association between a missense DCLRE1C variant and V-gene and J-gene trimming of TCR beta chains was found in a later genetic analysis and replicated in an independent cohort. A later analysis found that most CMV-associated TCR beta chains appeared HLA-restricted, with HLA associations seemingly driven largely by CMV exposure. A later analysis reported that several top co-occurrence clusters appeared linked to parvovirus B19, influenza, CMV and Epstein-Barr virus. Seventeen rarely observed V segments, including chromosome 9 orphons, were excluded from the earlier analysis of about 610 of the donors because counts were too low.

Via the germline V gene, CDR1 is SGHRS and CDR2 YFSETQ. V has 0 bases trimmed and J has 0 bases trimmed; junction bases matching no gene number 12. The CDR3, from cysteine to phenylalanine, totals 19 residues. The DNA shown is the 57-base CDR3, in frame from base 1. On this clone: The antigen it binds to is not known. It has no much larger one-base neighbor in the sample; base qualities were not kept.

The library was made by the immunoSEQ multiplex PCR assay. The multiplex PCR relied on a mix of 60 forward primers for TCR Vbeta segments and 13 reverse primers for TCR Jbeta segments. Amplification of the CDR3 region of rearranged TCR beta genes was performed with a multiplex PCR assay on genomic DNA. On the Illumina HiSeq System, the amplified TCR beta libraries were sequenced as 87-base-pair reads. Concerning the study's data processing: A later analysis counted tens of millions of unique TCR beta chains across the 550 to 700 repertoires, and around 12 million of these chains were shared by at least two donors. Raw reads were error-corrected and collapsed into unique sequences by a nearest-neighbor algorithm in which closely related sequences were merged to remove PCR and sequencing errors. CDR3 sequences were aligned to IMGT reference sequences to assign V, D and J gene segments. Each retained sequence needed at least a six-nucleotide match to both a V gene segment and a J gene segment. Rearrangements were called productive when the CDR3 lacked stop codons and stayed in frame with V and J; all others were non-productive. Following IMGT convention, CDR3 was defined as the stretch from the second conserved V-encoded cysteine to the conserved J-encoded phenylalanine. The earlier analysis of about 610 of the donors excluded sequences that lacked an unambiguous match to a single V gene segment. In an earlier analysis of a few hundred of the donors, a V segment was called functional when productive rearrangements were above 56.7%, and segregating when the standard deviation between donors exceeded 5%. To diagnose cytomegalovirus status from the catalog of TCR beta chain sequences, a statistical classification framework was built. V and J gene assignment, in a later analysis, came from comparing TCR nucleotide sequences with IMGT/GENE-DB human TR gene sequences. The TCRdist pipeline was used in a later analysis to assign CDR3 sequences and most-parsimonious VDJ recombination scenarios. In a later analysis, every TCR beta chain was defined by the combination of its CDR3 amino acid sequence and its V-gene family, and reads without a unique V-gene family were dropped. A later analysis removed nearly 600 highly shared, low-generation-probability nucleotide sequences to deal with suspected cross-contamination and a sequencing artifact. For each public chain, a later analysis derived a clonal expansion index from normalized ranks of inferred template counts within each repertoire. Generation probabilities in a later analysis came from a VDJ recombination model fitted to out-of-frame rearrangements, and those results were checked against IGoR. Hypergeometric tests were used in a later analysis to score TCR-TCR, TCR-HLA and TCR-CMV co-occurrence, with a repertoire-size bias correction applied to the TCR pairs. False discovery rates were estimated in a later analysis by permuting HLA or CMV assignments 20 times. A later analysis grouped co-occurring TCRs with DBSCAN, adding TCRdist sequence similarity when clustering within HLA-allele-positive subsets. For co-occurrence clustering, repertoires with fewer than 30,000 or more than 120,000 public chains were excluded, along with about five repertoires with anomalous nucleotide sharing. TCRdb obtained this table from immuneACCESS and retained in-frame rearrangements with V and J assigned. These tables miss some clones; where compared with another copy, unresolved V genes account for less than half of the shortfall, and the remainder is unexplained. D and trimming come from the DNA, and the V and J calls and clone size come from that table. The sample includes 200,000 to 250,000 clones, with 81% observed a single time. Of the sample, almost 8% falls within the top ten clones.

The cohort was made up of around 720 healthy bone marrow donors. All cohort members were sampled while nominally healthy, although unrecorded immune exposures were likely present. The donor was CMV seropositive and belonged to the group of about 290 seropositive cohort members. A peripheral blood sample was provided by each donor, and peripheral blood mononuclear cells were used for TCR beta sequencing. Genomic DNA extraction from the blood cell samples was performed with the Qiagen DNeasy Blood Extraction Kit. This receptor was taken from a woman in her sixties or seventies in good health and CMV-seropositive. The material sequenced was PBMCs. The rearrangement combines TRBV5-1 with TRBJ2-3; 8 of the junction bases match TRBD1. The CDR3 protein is CASSLAHYQTGESTDTQYF. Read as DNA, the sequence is TGCGCCAGCAGCTTGGCCCATTATCAGACAGGGGAAAGCACAGATACGCAGTATTTT.